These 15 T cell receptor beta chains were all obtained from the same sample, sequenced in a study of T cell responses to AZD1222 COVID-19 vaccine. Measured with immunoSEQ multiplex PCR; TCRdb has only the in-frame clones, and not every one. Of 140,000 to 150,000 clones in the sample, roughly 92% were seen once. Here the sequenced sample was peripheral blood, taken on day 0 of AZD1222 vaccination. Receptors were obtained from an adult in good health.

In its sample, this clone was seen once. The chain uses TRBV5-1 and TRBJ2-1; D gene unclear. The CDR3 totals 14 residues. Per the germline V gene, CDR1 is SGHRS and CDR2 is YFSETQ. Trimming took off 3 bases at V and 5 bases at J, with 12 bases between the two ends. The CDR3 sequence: CASSSSTDDNEQFF. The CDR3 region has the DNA TGCGCCAGCAGCTCTTCGACGGACGACAATGAGCAGTTCTTC.

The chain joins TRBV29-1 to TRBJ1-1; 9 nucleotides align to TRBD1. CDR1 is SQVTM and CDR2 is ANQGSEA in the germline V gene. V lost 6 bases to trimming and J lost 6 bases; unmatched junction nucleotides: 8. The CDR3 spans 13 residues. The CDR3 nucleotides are TGCAGCGTACCAGGACAGGGGAAAGCTGAAGCTTTCTTT. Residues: CSVPGQGKAEAFF.

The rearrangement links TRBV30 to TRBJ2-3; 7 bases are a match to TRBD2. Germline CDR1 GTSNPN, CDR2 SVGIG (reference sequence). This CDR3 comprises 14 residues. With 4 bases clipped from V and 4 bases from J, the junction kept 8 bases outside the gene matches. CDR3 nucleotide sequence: TGTGCCTGGACATGGGGGGGAGGCGCAGATACGCAGTATTTT. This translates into CAWTWGGGADTQYF.

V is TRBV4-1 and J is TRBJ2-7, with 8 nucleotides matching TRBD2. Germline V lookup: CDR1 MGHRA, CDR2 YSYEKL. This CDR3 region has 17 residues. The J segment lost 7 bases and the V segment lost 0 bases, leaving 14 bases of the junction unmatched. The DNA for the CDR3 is TGCGCCAGCAGCCAAGATCTTAAGAGAGCGGGAGTAAGTGAGCAGTACTTC. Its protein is CASSQDLKRAGVSEQYF.

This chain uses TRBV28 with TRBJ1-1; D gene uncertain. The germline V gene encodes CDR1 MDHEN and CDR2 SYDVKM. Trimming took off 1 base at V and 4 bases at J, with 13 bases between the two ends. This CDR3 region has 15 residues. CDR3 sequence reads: CASSLYGRVGTEAFF. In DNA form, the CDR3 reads TGTGCCAGCAGTTTATACGGAAGGGTGGGCACTGAAGCTTTCTTT. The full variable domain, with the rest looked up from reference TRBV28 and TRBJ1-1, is DVKVTQSSRYLVKRTGEKVFLECVQDMDHENMFWYRQDPGLGLRLIYFSYDVKMKEKGDIPEGYSVSREKKERFSLILESASTNQTSMYLCASSLYGRVGTEAFFGQGTRLTVV.

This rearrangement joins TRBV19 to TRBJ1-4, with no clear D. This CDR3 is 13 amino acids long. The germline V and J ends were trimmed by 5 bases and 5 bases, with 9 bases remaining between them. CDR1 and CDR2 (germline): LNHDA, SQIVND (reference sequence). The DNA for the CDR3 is TGTGCCAGTAGTGCCGGGCAAAATGAAAAACTGTTTTTT. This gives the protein CASSAGQNEKLFF. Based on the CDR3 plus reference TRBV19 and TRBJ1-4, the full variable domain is DGGITQSPKYLFRKEGQNVTLSCEQNLNHDAMYWYRQDPGQGLRLIYYSQIVNDFQKGDIAEGYSVSREKKESFPLTVTSAQKNPTAFYLCASSAGQNEKLFFGSGTQLSVL.

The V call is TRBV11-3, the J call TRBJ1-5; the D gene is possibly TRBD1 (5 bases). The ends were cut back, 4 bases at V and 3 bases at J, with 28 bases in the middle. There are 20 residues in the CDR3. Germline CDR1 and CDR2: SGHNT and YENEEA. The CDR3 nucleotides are TGTGCCAGCAGCTCCCCTCCGGGACGGATTACGTGTTGGTACAATCAGCCCCAGCATTTT. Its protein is CASSSPPGRITCWYNQPQHF.

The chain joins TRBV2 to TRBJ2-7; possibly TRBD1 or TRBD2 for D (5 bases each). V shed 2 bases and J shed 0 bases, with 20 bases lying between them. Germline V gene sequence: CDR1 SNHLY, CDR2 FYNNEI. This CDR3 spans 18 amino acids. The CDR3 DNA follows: TGTGCCAGCAGTGAATCCGCCAGGTTCAGGGACCCCTCCTACGAGCAGTACTTC. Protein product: CASSESARFRDPSYEQYF. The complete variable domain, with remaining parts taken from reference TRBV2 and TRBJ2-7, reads EPEVTQTPSHQVTQMGQEVILRCVPISNHLYFYWYRQILGQKVEFLVSFYNNEISEKSEIFDDQFSVERPDGSNFTLKIRSTKLEDSAMYFCASSESARFRDPSYEQYFGPGTRLTVT.

CDR3: CASSQGIRTEDTQYF. The CDR3 DNA reads TGTGCCAGCAGCCAAGGAATTAGAACAGAAGATACGCAGTATTTT. The gene calls are TRBV3-1 (or the pseudogene TRBV3-2) and TRBJ2-3, with unresolved D. The germline CDR1 and CDR2 sequences are LGHDT and YNNKEL (reference sequence). This CDR3 has 15 residues. The V end lost 1 base, the J end lost 5 bases, and 13 bases lay between the germline ends.

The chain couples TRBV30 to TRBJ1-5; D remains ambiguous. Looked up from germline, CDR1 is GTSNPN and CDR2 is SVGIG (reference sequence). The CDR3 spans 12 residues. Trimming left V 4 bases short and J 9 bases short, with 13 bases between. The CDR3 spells CAWNKGHRPQHF. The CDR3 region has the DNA TGTGCCTGGAATAAAGGGCACCGGCCCCAGCATTTT.

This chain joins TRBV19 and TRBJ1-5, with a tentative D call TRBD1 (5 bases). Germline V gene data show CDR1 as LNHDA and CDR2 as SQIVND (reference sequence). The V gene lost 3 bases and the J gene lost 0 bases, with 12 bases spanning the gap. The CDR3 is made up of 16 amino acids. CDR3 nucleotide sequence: TGTGCCAGTAGTATCACAGGACGCGCTAGCAATCAGCCCCAGCATTTT. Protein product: CASSITGRASNQPQHF.

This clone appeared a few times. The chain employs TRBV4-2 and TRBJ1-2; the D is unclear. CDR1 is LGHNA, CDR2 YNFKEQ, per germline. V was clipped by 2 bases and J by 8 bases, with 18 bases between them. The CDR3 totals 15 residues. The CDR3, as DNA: TGTGCCAGCAGCCAACCCTCCCCAGGAGGGAGAGGCTACACCTTC. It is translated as CASSQPSPGGRGYTF.

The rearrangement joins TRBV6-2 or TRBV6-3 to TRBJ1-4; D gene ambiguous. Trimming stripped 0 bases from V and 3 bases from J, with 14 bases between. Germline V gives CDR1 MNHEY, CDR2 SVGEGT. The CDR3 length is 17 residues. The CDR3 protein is CASSYSIKARANEKLFF. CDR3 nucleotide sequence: TGTGCCAGCAGTTACTCGATAAAGGCGCGAGCTAATGAAAAACTGTTTTTT.

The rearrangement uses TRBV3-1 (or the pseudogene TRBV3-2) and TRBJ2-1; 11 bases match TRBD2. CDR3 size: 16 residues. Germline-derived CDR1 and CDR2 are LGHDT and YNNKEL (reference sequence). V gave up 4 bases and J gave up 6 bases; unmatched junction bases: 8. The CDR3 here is CASSPKSGTSGNEQFF. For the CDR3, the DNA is TGTGCCAGCAGCCCCAAATCCGGGACTAGCGGCAATGAGCAGTTCTTC.

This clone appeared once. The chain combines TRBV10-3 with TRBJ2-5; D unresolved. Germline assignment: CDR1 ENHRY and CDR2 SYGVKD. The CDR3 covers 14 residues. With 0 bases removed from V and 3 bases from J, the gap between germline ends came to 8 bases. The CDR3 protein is CAISESRVEETQYF. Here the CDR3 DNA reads TGTGCCATCAGTGAGTCTCGCGTTGAAGAGACCCAGTACTTC.